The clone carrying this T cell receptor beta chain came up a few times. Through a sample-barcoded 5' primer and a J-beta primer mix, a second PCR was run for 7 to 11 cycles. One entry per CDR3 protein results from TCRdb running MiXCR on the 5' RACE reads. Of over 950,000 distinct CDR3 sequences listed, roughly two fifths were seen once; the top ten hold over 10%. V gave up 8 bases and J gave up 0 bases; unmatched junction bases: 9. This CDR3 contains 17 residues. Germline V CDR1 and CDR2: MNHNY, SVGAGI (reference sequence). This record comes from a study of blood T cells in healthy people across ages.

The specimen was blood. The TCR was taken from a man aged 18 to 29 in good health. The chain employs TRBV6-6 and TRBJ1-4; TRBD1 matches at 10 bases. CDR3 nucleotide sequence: TGTGCCAGCTATGACAGGGGGCTTTGGGCAACTAATGAAAAACTGTTTTTT. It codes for CASYDRGLWATNEKLFF.